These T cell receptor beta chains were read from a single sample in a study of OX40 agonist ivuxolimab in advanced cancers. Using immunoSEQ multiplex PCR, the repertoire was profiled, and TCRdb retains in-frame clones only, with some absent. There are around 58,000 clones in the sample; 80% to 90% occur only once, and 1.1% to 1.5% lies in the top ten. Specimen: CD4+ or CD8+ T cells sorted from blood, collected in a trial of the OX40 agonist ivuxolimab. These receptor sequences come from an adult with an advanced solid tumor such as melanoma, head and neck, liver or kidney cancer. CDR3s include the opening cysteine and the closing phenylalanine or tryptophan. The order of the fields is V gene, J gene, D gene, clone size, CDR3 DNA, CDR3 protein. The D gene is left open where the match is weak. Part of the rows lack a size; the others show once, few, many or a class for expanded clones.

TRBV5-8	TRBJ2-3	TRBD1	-	TGTGCCAGCAGCTTGACAGGGGCCGGAGATACGCAGTATTTT	CASSLTGAGDTQYF
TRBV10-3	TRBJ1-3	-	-	TGTGCCATCACGGGGGATTGGAACACCATATATTTT	CAITGDWNTIYF
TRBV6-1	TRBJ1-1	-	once	TGTGCCAGCTCCGGACGGAGCGAAGCTTTCTTT	CASSGRSEAFF
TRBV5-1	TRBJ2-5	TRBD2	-	TGCGCCAGCAGCTTATCTAGCGGGAGGAGCCAAGAGACCCAGTACTTC	CASSLSSGRSQETQYF
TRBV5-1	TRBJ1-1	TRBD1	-	TGCGCCAGCAGCTTGCTTCAGGGACAGATGAACACTGAAGCTTTCTTT	CASSLLQGQMNTEAFF
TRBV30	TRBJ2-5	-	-	TGTGCCTGGCAACCGTACCAAGAGACCCAGTACTTC	CAWQPYQETQYF
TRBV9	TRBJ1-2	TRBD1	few	TGTGCCAGCAGCGTCGGGACAGGGGATCGATATGGCTACACCTTC	CASSVGTGDRYGYTF
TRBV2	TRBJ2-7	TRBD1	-	TGTGCCAGCAGCCCACAGGGGCTCTACGAGCAGTACTTC	CASSPQGLYEQYF
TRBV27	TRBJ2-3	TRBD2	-	TGTGCCAGCAGTCCCGGGGGGTCCGGAGATACGCAGTATTTT	CASSPGGSGDTQYF
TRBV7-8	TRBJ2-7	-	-	TGTGCCAGCAGCTTACGCGGGGACCTAGGCTACGAGCAGTACTTC	CASSLRGDLGYEQYF
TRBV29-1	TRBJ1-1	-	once	TGCAGCGTTGAAGTAGGCTCAGGGGTAGCAGCTTTCTTT	CSVEVGSGVAAFF
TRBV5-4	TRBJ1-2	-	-	TGTGCCAGCAGCTTGGATTCGCGGGCACGGAGAGGTGGCTACACCTTC	CASSLDSRARRGGYTF
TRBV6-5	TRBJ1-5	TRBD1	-	TGTGCCAGCAGTTTGGAGACAGGGCGTCAGCCCCAGCATTTT	CASSLETGRQPQHF
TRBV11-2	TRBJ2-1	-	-	TGTGCCAGCAGCTTCCCTGGGCGGGGAAACGAGCAGTTCTTC	CASSFPGRGNEQFF
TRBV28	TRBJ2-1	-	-	TGTGCCAGCAGTTTGGACGTAGCAAGATGGAACAATGAGCAGTTCTTC	CASSLDVARWNNEQFF
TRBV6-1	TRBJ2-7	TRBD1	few	TGTGCCAGCAGTGGGTGGGGACAGTCCTACGAGCAGTACTTC	CASSGWGQSYEQYF
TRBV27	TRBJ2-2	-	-	TGTGCCACCCAGGGGTGGAACACCGGGGAGCTGTTTTTT	CATQGWNTGELFF
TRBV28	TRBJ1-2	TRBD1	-	TGTGCCAGCAGTTTGAACAGGGGGGGACTGGGCTACACCTTC	CASSLNRGGLGYTF
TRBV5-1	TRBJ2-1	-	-	TGCGCCAGCAGCTTGTCGGGGGTCTCCTACAATGAGCAGTTCTTC	CASSLSGVSYNEQFF
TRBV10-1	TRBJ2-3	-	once	TGCGCCAGCAGTGAGCGGGGGAAGTCAGATACGCAGTATTTT	CASSERGKSDTQYF
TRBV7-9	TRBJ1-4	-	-	TGTGCCAGCAGCTCCTCCGGGCCTAGCCGTACAGAAAAACTGTTTTTT	CASSSSGPSRTEKLFF
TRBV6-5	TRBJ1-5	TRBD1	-	TGTGCCAGCAGAGGACAGGGGTTCAATCAGCCCCAGCATTTT	CASRGQGFNQPQHF
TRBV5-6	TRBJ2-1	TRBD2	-	TGTGCCAGCAGCCTCTGGGCTAGCGGGCCCCAGTTCTTC	CASSLWASGPQFF
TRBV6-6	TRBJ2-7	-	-	TGTGCCAGCAGTTACGACCGGACCTCCTACGAGCAGTACTTC	CASSYDRTSYEQYF
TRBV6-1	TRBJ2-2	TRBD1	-	TGTGCCACTTATACCGGGACAGGGGGCCACGGGGAGCTGTTTTTT	CATYTGTGGHGELFF
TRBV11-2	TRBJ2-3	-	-	TGTGCCAGCAGCCCAAAAGGAACAGATACGCAGTATTTT	CASSPKGTDTQYF
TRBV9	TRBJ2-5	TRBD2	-	TGTGCCAGCAGCGCCAGGTGGGGACTAGCGGGAGGATTTGAGCGAGAGACCCAGTACTTC	CASSARWGLAGGFERETQYF
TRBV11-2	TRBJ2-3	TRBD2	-	TGTGCCAGCAGCTTAGTGGGGCTAGCGGGGACCACAGATACGCAGTATTTT	CASSLVGLAGTTDTQYF
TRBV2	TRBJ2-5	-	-	TGTGCCAGCAGAGTCGACAGTCAGACCCAGTACTTC	CASRVDSQTQYF
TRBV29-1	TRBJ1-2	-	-	TGCAGCGTTGAAGCCGTTCAGGATGGCTACACCTTC	CSVEAVQDGYTF
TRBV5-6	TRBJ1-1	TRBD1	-	TGTGCCAGCAGCTCCGGACAGGGGGCGAGGGCTGAAGCTTTCTTT	CASSSGQGARAEAFF
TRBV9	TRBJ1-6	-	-	TGTGCCAGCAGCGTAGGCAGCGGCGATTCACCCCTCCACTTT	CASSVGSGDSPLHF
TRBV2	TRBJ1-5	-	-	TGTGCCAGCAAGAACTGGATCAATCAGCCCCAGCATTTT	CASKNWINQPQHF
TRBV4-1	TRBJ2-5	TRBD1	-	TGCGCCAGCAGTCAGGGACAGGGGCGGGAAGAGACCCAGTACTTC	CASSQGQGREETQYF
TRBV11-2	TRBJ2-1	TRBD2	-	TGTGCCAGCAGCTCACTTTCTAGCGGGGGACTAAATGAGCAGTTCTTC	CASSSLSSGGLNEQFF
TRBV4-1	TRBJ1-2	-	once	TGCGCCAGCAGCCAGGGTCCAGTAGGTGGAGCCTATGGCTACACCTTC	CASSQGPVGGAYGYTF
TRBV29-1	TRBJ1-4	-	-	TGCAGCGTTGGGGCAGGGACGGGGGAAAAACTGTTTTTT	CSVGAGTGEKLFF
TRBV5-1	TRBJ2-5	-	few	TGCGCCAGCAGCTTTACCATCAACCAAGAGACCCAGTACTTC	CASSFTINQETQYF
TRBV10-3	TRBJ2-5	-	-	TGTGCCATCAGGACAGGAGAGACCCAGTACTTC	CAIRTGETQYF
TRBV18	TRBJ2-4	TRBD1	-	TGTGCCAGCTCACCAAGGGATCGACAGGGGGGCATTCAGTACTTC	CASSPRDRQGGIQYF
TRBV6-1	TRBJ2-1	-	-	TGTGCCAGCAGTCCACAGGGTTGGTCCTACAATGAGCAGTTCTTC	CASSPQGWSYNEQFF
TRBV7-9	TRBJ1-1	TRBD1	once	TGTGCCAGCAGCTTAGGGACAGGAGACACTGAAGCTTTCTTT	CASSLGTGDTEAFF
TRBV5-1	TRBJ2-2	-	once	TGCGCCAGCAGCTTGGGGCAGGGTGTCGGGGAGCTGTTTTTT	CASSLGQGVGELFF
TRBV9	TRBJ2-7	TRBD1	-	TGTGCCAGCAGTACCGGGACAGGGCATAACGAGCAGTACTTC	CASSTGTGHNEQYF